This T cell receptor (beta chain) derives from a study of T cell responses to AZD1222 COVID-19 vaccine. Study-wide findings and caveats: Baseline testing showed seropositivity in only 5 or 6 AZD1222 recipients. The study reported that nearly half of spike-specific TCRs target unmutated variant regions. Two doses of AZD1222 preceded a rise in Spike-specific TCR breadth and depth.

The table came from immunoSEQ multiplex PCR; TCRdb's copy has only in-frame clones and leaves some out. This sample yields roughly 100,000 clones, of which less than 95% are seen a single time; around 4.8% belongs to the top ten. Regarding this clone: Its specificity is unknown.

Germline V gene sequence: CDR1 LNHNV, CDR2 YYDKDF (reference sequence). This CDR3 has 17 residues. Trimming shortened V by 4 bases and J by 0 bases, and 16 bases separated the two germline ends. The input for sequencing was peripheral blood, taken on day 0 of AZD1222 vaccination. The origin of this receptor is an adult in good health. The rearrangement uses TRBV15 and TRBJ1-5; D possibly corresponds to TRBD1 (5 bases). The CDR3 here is CATSTGTDRYSNQPQHF. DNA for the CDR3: TGTGCCACCAGCACGGGGACGGACCGTTATAGCAATCAGCCCCAGCATTTT.